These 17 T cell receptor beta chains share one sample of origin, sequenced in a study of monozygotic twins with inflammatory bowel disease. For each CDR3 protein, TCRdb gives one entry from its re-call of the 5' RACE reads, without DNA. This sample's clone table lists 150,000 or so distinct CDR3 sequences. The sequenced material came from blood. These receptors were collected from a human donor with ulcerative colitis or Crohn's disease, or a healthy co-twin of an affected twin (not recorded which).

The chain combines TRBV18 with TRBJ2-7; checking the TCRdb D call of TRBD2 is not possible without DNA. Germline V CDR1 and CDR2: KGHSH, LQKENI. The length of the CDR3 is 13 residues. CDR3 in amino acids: CASSPEGLYEQYF.

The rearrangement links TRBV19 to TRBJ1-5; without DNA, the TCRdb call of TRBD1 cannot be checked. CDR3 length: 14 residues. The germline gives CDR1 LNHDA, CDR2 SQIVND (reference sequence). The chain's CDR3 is CASSMGQGSQPQHF.

CDR3 residues: CASSLLAGANVLTF. This rearrangement joins TRBV11-2 to TRBJ2-6. In germline, CDR1 is SGHAT, CDR2 FQNNGV. The CDR3 totals 14 residues.

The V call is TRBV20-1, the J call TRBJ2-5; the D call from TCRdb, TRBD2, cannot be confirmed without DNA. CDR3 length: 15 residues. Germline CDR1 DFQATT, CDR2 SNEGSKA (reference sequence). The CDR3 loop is CSGPEREGLGETQYF.

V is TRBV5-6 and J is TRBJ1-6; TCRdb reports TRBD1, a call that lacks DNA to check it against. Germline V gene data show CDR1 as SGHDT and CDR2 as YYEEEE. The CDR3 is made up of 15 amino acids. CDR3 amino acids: CASSLDGGGHSPLHF. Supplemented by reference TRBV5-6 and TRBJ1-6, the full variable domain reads DAGVTQSPTHLIKTRGQQVTLRCSPKSGHDTVSWYQQALGQGPQFIFQYYEEEERQRGNFPDRFSGHQFPNYSSELNVNALLLGDSALYLCASSLDGGGHSPLHFGNGTRLTVT.

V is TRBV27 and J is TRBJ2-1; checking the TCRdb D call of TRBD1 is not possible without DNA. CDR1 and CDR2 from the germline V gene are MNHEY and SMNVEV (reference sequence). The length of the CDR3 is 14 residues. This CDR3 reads CASSSLTGLNEQFF.

The CDR3 is CASSIGRGPYEQYF. The chain is built from TRBV19 and TRBJ2-7; the TCRdb call, TRBD1, lacks DNA for checking. The CDR3 loop spans 14 amino acids. Germline V lookup: CDR1 LNHDA, CDR2 SQIVND (reference sequence).

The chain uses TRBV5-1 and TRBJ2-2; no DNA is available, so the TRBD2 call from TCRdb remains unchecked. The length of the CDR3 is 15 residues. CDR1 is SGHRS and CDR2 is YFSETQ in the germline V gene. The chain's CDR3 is CASSLVRADTGELFF.

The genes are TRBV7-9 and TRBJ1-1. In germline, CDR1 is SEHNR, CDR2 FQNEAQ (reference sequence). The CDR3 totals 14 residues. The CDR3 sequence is CASSLVGTNTEAFF. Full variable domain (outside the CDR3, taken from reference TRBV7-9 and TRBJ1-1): DTGVSQNPRHKITKRGQNVTFRCDPISEHNRLYWYRQTLGQGPEFLTYFQNEAQLEKSRLLSDRFSAERPKGSFSTLEIQRTEQGDSAMYLCASSLVGTNTEAFFGQGTRLTVV.

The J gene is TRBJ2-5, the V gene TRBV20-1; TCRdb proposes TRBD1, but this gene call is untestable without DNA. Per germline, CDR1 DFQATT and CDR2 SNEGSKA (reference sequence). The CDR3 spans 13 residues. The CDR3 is CSAREDGTETQYF.

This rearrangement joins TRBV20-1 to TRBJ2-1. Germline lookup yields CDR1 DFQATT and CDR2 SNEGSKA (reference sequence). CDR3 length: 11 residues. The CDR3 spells CSARGDNEQFF.

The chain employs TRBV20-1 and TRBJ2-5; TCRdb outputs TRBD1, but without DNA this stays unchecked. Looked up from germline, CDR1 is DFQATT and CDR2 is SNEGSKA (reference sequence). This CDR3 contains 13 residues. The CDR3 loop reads CSAPGQAQETQYF.

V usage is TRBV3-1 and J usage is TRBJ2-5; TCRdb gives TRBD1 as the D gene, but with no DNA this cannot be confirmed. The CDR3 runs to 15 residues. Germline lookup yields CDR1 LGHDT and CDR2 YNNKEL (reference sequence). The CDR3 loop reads CASSPRQGGKETQYF.

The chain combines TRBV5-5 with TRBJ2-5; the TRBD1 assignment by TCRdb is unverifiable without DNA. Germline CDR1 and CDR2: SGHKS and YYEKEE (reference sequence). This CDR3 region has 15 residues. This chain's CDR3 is CASSFLRDTQETQYF. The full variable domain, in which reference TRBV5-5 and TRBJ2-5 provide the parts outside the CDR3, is DAGVTQSPTHLIKTRGQQVTLRCSPISGHKSVSWYQQVLGQGPQFIFQYYEKEERGRGNFPDRFSARQFPNYSSELNVNALLLGDSALYLCASSFLRDTQETQYFGPGTRLLVL.

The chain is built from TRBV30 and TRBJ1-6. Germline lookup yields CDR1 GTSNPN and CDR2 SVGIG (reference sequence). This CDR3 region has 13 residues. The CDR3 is CAWSVIRNSPLHF.

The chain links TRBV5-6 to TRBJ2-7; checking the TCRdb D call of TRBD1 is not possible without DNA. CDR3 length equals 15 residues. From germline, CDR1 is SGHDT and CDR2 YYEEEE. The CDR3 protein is CASSPGRTGMVEQYF.

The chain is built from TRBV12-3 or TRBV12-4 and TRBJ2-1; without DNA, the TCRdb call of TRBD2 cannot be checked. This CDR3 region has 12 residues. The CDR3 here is CASSLGGPEQFF.